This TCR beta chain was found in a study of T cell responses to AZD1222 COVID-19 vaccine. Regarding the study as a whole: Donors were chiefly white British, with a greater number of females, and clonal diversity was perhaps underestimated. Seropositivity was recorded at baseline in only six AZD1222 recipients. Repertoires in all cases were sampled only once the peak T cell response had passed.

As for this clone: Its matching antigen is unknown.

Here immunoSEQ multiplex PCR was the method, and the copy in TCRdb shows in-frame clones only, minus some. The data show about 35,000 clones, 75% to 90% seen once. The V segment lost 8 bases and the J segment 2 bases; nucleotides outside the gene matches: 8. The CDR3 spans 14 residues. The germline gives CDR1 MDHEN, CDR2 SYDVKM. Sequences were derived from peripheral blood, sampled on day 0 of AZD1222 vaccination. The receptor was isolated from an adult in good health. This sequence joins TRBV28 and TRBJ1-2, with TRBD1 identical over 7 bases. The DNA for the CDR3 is TGTGCCAGCTGGAAGACAGGGAAAAACTATGGCTACACCTTC. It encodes CASWKTGKNYGYTF.